This T cell receptor (beta chain) was found in a study of cytomegalovirus exposure and HLA in healthy donors. Notes on the study in general: An observed cluster of highly shared sequence variants was recorded as a likely sequencing artifact.

As for this clone: What it binds is not known.

The V end was cut by 0 bases, the J end by 8 bases, with 11 bases between. The germline CDR1 and CDR2 sequences are LNHNV and YYDKDF (reference sequence). CDR3 length: 14 residues. The PCR used 60 Vbeta and 13 Jbeta primers. Sequenced by immunoSEQ multiplex PCR; TCRdb stores in-frame clones only, minus some. The sample has roughly 120,000 clones; under 85% are singletons. The V gene is TRBV15, the J gene TRBJ2-1, with a tentative D call TRBD2 (6 bases). The origin of this receptor is a man between 18 and 35 years old in good health and CMV-seropositive. The sequenced sample consisted of PBMCs. The CDR3 coding sequence is TGTGCCACCAGCAGAGATAGGTCGGGAGATGAGCAGTTCTTC. This encodes CATSRDRSGDEQFF.